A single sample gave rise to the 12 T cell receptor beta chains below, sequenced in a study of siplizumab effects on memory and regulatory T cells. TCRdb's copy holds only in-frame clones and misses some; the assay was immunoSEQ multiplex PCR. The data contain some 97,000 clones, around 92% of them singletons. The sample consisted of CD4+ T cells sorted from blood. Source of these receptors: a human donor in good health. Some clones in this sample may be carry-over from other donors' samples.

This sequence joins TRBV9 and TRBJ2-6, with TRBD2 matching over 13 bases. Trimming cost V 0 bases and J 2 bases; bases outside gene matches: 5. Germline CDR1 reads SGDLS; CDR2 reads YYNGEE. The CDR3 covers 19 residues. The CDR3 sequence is CASSVVLAGGPAGANVLTF. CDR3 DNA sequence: TGTGCCAGCAGCGTAGTACTAGCGGGAGGGCCCGCTGGGGCCAACGTCCTGACTTTC.

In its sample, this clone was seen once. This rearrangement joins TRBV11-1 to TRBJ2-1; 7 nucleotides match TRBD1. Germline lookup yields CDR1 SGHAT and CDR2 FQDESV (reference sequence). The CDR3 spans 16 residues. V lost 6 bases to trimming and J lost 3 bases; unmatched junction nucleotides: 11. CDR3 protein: CASSPIQGPNYNEQFF. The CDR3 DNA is TGTGCCAGCAGTCCAATACAGGGGCCAAACTACAATGAGCAGTTCTTC.

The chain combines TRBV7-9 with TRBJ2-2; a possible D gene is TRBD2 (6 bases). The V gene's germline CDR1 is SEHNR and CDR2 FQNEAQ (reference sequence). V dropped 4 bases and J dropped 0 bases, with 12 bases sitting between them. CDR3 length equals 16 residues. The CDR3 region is CASSSPPSANTGELFF. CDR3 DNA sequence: TGTGCCAGCAGCTCCCCGCCTAGCGCGAACACCGGGGAGCTGTTTTTT.

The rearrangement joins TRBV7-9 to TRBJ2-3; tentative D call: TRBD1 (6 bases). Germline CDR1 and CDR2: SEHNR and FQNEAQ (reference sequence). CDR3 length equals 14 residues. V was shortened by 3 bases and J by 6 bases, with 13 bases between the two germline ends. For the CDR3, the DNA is TGTGCCAGCAGCTTGGACAGAAATATCGATACGCAGTATTTT. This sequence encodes CASSLDRNIDTQYF.

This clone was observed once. The CDR3 region is CASSPGRSSYNEQFF. Written as DNA, the CDR3 is TGTGCCAGCAGCCCCGGGAGAAGCTCCTACAATGAGCAGTTCTTC. This chain connects TRBV7-3 to TRBJ2-1, with D possibly TRBD2 on 6 matching bases. Germline CDR1 and CDR2: SGHTA and FQGTGA. CDR3 length equals 15 residues. V lost 5 bases and J lost 0, with 11 bases in between.

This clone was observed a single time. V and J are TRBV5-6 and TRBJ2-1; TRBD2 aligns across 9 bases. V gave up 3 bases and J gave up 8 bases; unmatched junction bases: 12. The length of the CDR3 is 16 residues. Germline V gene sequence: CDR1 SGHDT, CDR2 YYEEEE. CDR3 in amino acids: CASSSISSGRYDEQFF. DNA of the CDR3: TGTGCCAGCAGCTCCATTTCGAGCGGGAGGTATGATGAGCAGTTCTTC.

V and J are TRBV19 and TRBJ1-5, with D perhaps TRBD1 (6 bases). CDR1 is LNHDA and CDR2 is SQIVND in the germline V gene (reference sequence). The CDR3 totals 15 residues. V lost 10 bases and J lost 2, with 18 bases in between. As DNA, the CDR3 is TGTGCCACCGGGCGGGGGCGATCAGGCAATCAGCCCCAGCATTTT. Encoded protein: CATGRGRSGNQPQHF. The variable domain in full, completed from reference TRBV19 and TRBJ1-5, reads DGGITQSPKYLFRKEGQNVTLSCEQNLNHDAMYWYRQDPGQGLRLIYYSQIVNDFQKGDIAEGYSVSREKKESFPLTVTSAQKNPTAFYLCATGRGRSGNQPQHFGDGTRLSIL.

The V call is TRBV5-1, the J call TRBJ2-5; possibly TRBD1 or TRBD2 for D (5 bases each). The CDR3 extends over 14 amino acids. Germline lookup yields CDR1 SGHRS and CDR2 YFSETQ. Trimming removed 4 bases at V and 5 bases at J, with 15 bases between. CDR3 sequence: CASSPGTHSETQYF. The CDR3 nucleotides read TGCGCCAGCAGCCCGGGGACCCATTCGGAGACCCAGTACTTC.

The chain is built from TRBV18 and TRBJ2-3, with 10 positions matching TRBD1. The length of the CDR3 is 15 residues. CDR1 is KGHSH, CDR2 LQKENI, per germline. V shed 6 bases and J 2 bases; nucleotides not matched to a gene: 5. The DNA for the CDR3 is TGTGCCAGCTCTCGACAGGGGGCTGACACAGATACGCAGTATTTT. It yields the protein CASSRQGADTDTQYF.

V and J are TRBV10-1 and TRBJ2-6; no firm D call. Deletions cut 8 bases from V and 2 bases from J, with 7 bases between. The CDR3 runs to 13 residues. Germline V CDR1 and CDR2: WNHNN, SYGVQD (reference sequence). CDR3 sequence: CASAAAGANVLTF. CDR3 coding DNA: TGCGCCAGCGCTGCGGCTGGGGCCAACGTCCTGACTTTC.

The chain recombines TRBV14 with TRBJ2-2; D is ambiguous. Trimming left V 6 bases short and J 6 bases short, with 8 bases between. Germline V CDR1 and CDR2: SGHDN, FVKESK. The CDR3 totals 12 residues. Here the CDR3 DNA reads TGTGCCAGCAGGGGTCAGGCCGGGGAGCTGTTTTTT. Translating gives CASRGQAGELFF.

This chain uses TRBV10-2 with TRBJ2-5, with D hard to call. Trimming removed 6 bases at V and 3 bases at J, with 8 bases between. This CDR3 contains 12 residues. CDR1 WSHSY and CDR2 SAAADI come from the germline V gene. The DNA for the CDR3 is TGCGCCAGCAGGGCAATTAAAGAGACCCAGTACTTC. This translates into CASRAIKETQYF.